The 31 T cell receptor beta chains below come from one sample, sequenced in a study of blood T cell repertoires in COVID-19. Assay used: immunoSEQ multiplex PCR; TCRdb lists only in-frame clones, some missing. The sample lists fewer than 350,000 clones; 65% to 90% were seen once. The sequenced sample was PBMCs or T cells enriched from blood (not recorded which). The receptors stem from a woman in her thirties or forties with acute COVID-19.

This sequence joins TRBV7-6 and TRBJ1-1; D gene unclear. V shed 0 bases and J shed 1 base, with 9 bases lying between them. This CDR3 spans 15 amino acids. Germline V gene lookup returns CDR1 SGHVS and CDR2 FNYEAQ. CDR3 residues: CASSLAPWANTEAFF. The CDR3 DNA follows: TGTGCCAGCAGCTTAGCTCCGTGGGCGAACACTGAAGCTTTCTTT.

This clone was detected once. J is TRBJ2-7 and V is TRBV7-2, with TRBD1 matching over 7 bases. Per the germline V gene, CDR1 is SGHTA and CDR2 is FQGNSA. CDR3 length: 16 amino acids. Germline trimming cut 1 base from V and 5 bases from J; bases unmatched to any gene: 11. CDR3 sequence (DNA): TGTGCCAGCAGCTTAGATGTGGCCAGGGGGTTCAACGAGCAGTACTTC. It translates to CASSLDVARGFNEQYF.

This chain joins TRBV28 and TRBJ1-5; 10 nucleotides line up with TRBD1. J was trimmed by 7 bases and V by 2 bases; bases with no gene match: 8. CDR1 and CDR2 from the germline V gene are MDHEN and SYDVKM. There are 16 residues in the CDR3. The CDR3 here is CASSLPRQGAQQPQHF. The CDR3 nucleotides are TGTGCCAGCAGTTTACCTCGACAGGGGGCCCAGCAGCCCCAGCATTTT.

The chain is built from TRBV6-5 and TRBJ1-5; 7 bases align to TRBD1. Germline V lookup: CDR1 MNHEY, CDR2 SVGAGI. This CDR3 contains 14 residues. The J segment lost 6 bases and the V segment lost 6 bases, leaving 8 bases of the junction unmatched. Here the CDR3 reads CASRTQGLGQPQHF. The CDR3 DNA is TGTGCCAGCAGGACACAGGGGCTCGGTCAGCCCCAGCATTTT.

V is TRBV5-4 and J is TRBJ2-3, with no clear D. V was pared by 0 bases and J by 0 bases, with 8 bases between. The germline V gene has CDR1 SGHNT and CDR2 YYREEE (reference sequence). The CDR3 is made up of 15 amino acids. CDR3 nucleotides: TGTGCCAGCAGCTTGGCGGCAGGTAGCACAGATACGCAGTATTTT. As protein: CASSLAAGSTDTQYF.

V and J are TRBV13 and TRBJ1-4; D might be TRBD1 (5 bases). Looked up from germline, CDR1 is PRHDT and CDR2 is FYEKMQ (reference sequence). V shed 4 bases and J shed 0 bases, with 9 bases lying between them. There are 15 residues in the CDR3. CDR3 DNA: TGTGCCAGCAGCTCCGGGGGGACAACTAATGAAAAACTGTTTTTT. Its translation is CASSSGGTTNEKLFF.

This sequence joins TRBV5-5 and TRBJ1-2, with D perhaps matching TRBD1 (6 bases). The CDR3 totals 14 residues. Germline values: CDR1 SGHKS, CDR2 YYEKEE (reference sequence). V was clipped by 2 bases and J by 5 bases, with 13 bases between them. The CDR3 sequence: CASSFGLTGYGYTF. Here the CDR3 DNA reads TGTGCCAGCAGCTTCGGCTTAACAGGGTATGGCTACACCTTC. Full variable domain (rest looked up from reference TRBV5-5 and TRBJ1-2): DAGVTQSPTHLIKTRGQQVTLRCSPISGHKSVSWYQQVLGQGPQFIFQYYEKEERGRGNFPDRFSARQFPNYSSELNVNALLLGDSALYLCASSFGLTGYGYTFGSGTRLTVV.

This clone was observed once. This chain uses TRBV15 with TRBJ1-1, with D unclear. From germline, CDR1 is LNHNV and CDR2 YYDKDF (reference sequence). The CDR3 runs 14 residues. Trimming removed 0 bases from V and 7 bases from J, with 12 bases in between. As DNA, the CDR3 is TGTGCCACCAGCAGAGACCAGATGAACGATGAAGCTTTCTTT. Its translation: CATSRDQMNDEAFF.

CDR3 region: CASSSLQVPMNTEAFF. DNA of the CDR3: TGTGCCAGCAGCTCCCTACAGGTTCCCATGAACACTGAAGCTTTCTTT. This sequence joins TRBV7-9 and TRBJ1-1; D is perhaps TRBD1 (5 bases). The germline V and J ends were trimmed by 4 bases and 0 bases, with 15 bases remaining between them. This CDR3 contains 16 residues. Germline V CDR1 and CDR2: SEHNR, FQNEAQ (reference sequence).

This rearrangement joins TRBV27 to TRBJ2-1; D perhaps matches TRBD1 (6 bases). The CDR3 covers 18 residues. In germline, CDR1 is MNHEY, CDR2 SMNVEV (reference sequence). V was cut by 7 bases and J by 4 bases, with 26 bases left in between. The CDR3 DNA follows: TGTGCCAGCACTCATGCCCTCGTGGGGGCCCAATTATACAATGAGCAGTTCTTC. It specifies CASTHALVGAQLYNEQFF.

The rearrangement links TRBV9 to TRBJ2-5, with 9 nucleotides matching TRBD2. Germline lookup yields CDR1 SGDLS and CDR2 YYNGEE. The CDR3 contains 17 residues. V was clipped by 1 base and J by 4 bases; unmatched bases: 11. CDR3 in DNA: TGTGCCAGCAGCGTATCTAATAGCGGGAGTATAGGAGAGACCCAGTACTTC. It codes for CASSVSNSGSIGETQYF.

V is TRBV28 and J is TRBJ2-7, with 7 bases lining up with TRBD1. The CDR3 spans 12 residues. V lost 10 bases, J lost 1 base, and 4 bases stayed unmatched. Germline V CDR1 and CDR2: MDHEN, SYDVKM. The CDR3 is CATRDSSYEQYF. The CDR3 nucleotides read TGTGCCACCCGGGACAGTTCCTACGAGCAGTACTTC.

This sequence joins TRBV6-5 and TRBJ2-5; 8 bases fit TRBD1. The CDR3 length is 15 residues. J lost 1 base, V lost 6 bases, and 7 bases had no gene match. The V gene's germline CDR1 is MNHEY and CDR2 SVGAGI. This chain's CDR3 is CASSTLGQGQETQYF. The CDR3 DNA reads as TGTGCCAGCAGCACTCTAGGACAGGGCCAAGAGACCCAGTACTTC.

The chain joins TRBV9 to TRBJ2-3; TRBD2 might be the D (6 bases). This CDR3 is 14 amino acids long. Trimming pared 0 bases from V and 3 bases from J, leaving 8 bases between. Germline V gene lookup returns CDR1 SGDLS and CDR2 YYNGEE. The CDR3: CASSVDAGTDTQYF. CDR3 DNA sequence: TGTGCCAGCAGCGTAGATGCGGGAACAGATACGCAGTATTTT. Filled out from reference TRBV9 and TRBJ2-3, the complete variable domain reads DSGVTQTPKHLITATGQRVTLRCSPRSGDLSVYWYQQSLDQGLQFLIQYYNGEERAKGNILERFSAQQFPDLHSELNLSSLELGDSALYFCASSVDAGTDTQYFGPGTRLTVL.

Notes on this clone: This sample also contains other DNA sequences that code for the same CDR3. The rearrangement links TRBV5-1 to TRBJ2-5; 11 nucleotides agree with TRBD2. The CDR3 covers 15 residues. The germline gives CDR1 SGHRS, CDR2 YFSETQ. J gave up 2 bases and V 0 bases, and 0 bases lay outside the gene matches. The CDR3 sequence is CASSLGLAGQETQYF. In nucleotides, the CDR3 is TGCGCCAGCAGCTTGGGACTAGCGGGGCAAGAGACCCAGTACTTC.

This chain connects TRBV18 to TRBJ1-5, with D perhaps TRBD1 (5 bases). V was pared by 2 bases and J by 0 bases, with 14 bases between. The CDR3 is 17 amino acids. Germline CDR1 reads KGHSH; CDR2 reads LQKENI. This CDR3 reads CASSPRQLGDSNQPQHF. CDR3 nucleotides: TGTGCCAGCTCACCAAGACAGCTTGGAGATAGCAATCAGCCCCAGCATTTT. The full variable domain, completed using reference TRBV18 and TRBJ1-5, is NAGVMQNPRHLVRRRGQEARLRCSPMKGHSHVYWYRQLPEEGLKFMVYLQKENIIDESGMPKERFSAEFPKEGPSILRIQQVVRGDSAAYFCASSPRQLGDSNQPQHFGDGTRLSIL.

The chain links TRBV18 to TRBJ1-1; D perhaps matches TRBD1 (5 bases). The V end was cut by 0 bases, the J end by 4 bases, with 12 bases between. CDR1 is KGHSH and CDR2 is LQKENI in the germline V gene. The CDR3 runs to 15 residues. The CDR3 sequence is CASSPPQGGGTEAFF. In DNA form, the CDR3 reads TGTGCCAGCTCACCACCTCAGGGTGGCGGCACTGAAGCTTTCTTT.

This rearrangement joins TRBV3-1 (or the pseudogene TRBV3-2) to TRBJ1-1; TRBD1 aligns across 9 bases. The CDR3 runs 13 residues. CDR1 is LGHDT, CDR2 YNNKEL, per germline (reference sequence). The J segment lost 4 bases and the V segment lost 5 bases, leaving 2 bases of the junction unmatched. The CDR3 DNA reads as TGTGCCAGCAGCTCGACAGGGGGCACTGAAGCTTTCTTT. It encodes CASSSTGGTEAFF.

V is TRBV25-1 and J is TRBJ2-2, with D possibly being TRBD1 (5 bases). V shed 1 base and J shed 0 bases, with 9 bases lying between them. Germline CDR1 MGHDK, CDR2 SYGVNS. This CDR3 has 16 amino acids. The CDR3: CASSELGAPNTGELFF. CDR3 sequence (DNA): TGTGCCAGCAGTGAATTAGGGGCCCCGAACACCGGGGAGCTGTTTTTT.

The chain has TRBV4-2 and TRBJ2-3; the D gene is possibly TRBD2 (6 bases). Germline assignment: CDR1 LGHNA and CDR2 YNFKEQ. The germline V and J ends were trimmed by 6 bases and 0 bases, with 13 bases remaining between them. The CDR3 has 15 amino acids. The CDR3, as DNA: TGTGCCAGCAGTCCGGGCCGGGAGAGCACAGATACGCAGTATTTT. Translation gives CASSPGRESTDTQYF.

The chain couples TRBV19 to TRBJ2-2, with 12 bases aligning to TRBD2. The CDR3 sequence is 15 residues long. Germline assignment: CDR1 LNHDA and CDR2 SQIVND (reference sequence). Losses at the gene ends were 6 bases for V and 7 bases for J; bases not matched to a gene: 6. The chain's CDR3 is CASSPASGRGGELFF. The CDR3 DNA reads TGTGCCAGTAGCCCAGCTAGCGGGAGGGGCGGGGAGCTGTTTTTT. The variable domain in full, completed from reference TRBV19 and TRBJ2-2, reads DGGITQSPKYLFRKEGQNVTLSCEQNLNHDAMYWYRQDPGQGLRLIYYSQIVNDFQKGDIAEGYSVSREKKESFPLTVTSAQKNPTAFYLCASSPASGRGGELFFGEGSRLTVL.

V usage is TRBV15 and J usage is TRBJ1-1; D gene ambiguous. The ends were cut back, 4 bases at V and 1 base at J, with 10 bases in the middle. Germline CDR1 reads LNHNV; CDR2 reads YYDKDF (reference sequence). The CDR3 consists of 14 residues. In DNA form, the CDR3 reads TGTGCCACCAGCATCTTACAGTGGAACACTGAAGCTTTCTTT. Protein sequence: CATSILQWNTEAFF.

V and J are TRBV3-1 (or the pseudogene TRBV3-2) and TRBJ2-1, with 13 bases matching TRBD2. CDR3 length equals 15 residues. J lost 8 bases, V lost 4 bases, and 5 bases had no gene match. The germline V gene encodes CDR1 LGHDT and CDR2 YNNKEL (reference sequence). CDR3 loop: CASSPGLAGIHEQFF. The CDR3 nucleotides read TGTGCCAGCAGCCCGGGACTAGCGGGAATCCATGAGCAGTTCTTC.

V gene TRBV21-1 combines with J gene TRBJ2-2; TRBD2 is the table's D call and was not checked against the DNA. TRBV21-1 is listed as a pseudogene. The CDR3 consists of 12 residues. The CDR3 coding sequence is TGTGCCAGCAGCACGGTTACCGGGGAGCTGTTTTTT. As protein: CASSTVTGELFF.

The gene calls are TRBV6-2 or TRBV6-3 and TRBJ2-7, with D maybe TRBD2 (6 bases). The CDR3 extends over 18 amino acids. Germline V gene sequence: CDR1 MNHEY, CDR2 SVGEGT. Trimming pared 1 base from V and 2 bases from J, leaving 21 bases between. CDR3 DNA sequence: TGTGCCAGCAGTTACTTCCTCCGGCTAGCGCGGGAACCCTACGAGCAGTACTTC. Translating it yields CASSYFLRLAREPYEQYF.

Of note for this clone: The sample holds other DNA sequences that translate to the same CDR3. The chain combines TRBV27 with TRBJ1-5, with TRBD1 matching over 9 bases. Losses at the gene ends were 2 bases for V and 4 bases for J; bases not matched to a gene: 0. The CDR3 runs 14 residues. The germline gives CDR1 MNHEY, CDR2 SMNVEV (reference sequence). The CDR3 spells CASSLGTGNQPQHF. The CDR3 nucleotides read TGTGCCAGCAGTTTAGGGACAGGGAATCAGCCCCAGCATTTT.

The chain recombines TRBV19 with TRBJ1-1; D unresolved. The V gene's germline CDR1 is LNHDA and CDR2 SQIVND (reference sequence). Trimming left V 5 bases short and J 1 base short, with 17 bases between. The CDR3 spans 16 residues. CDR3 bases: TGTGCCAGTAGTCCCATGGGAGGGTTTAAGAACACTGAAGCTTTCTTT. Protein product: CASSPMGGFKNTEAFF.

This chain joins TRBV9 and TRBJ1-6; tentative D call: TRBD1 (6 bases). CDR1 and CDR2 (germline): SGDLS, YYNGEE. This CDR3 contains 14 residues. Trimming left V 3 bases short and J 7 bases short, with 11 bases between. The CDR3 DNA follows: TGTGCCAGCAGCGCCGGGACAAACAATTCACCCCTCCACTTT. Its protein product is CASSAGTNNSPLHF.

The chain uses TRBV14 and TRBJ1-6, with D perhaps TRBD1 (5 bases). Between the trimmed V and J ends, which lost 5 bases and 13 bases, there was a span of 18 bases. Germline assignment: CDR1 SGHDN and CDR2 FVKESK. The CDR3 consists of 14 residues. This CDR3 reads CASSSRPREGPLHF. The CDR3 region has the DNA TGTGCCAGCAGCTCCCGTCCCAGGGAGGGGCCCCTCCACTTT.

The chain couples TRBV28 to TRBJ1-2, with 8 bases lining up with TRBD1. Unmatched junction bases numbered 3, after V lost 2 bases and J lost 4 bases. Germline V gene data show CDR1 as MDHEN and CDR2 as SYDVKM. This CDR3 has 14 residues. The CDR3 reads CASSLTGTGYGYTF. The CDR3 DNA is TGTGCCAGCAGTTTAACCGGGACAGGCTATGGCTACACCTTC.

The chain joins TRBV4-1 to TRBJ2-1, with a tentative D call TRBD2 (5 bases). The CDR3 extends over 21 amino acids. In germline, CDR1 is MGHRA, CDR2 YSYEKL. The ends were cut back, 0 bases at V and 1 base at J, with 25 bases in the middle. Here the CDR3 reads CASSQEPRVRVIGGSYNEQFF. In nucleotides, the CDR3 is TGCGCCAGCAGCCAAGAACCGAGGGTAAGGGTAATAGGTGGGTCCTACAATGAGCAGTTCTTC.